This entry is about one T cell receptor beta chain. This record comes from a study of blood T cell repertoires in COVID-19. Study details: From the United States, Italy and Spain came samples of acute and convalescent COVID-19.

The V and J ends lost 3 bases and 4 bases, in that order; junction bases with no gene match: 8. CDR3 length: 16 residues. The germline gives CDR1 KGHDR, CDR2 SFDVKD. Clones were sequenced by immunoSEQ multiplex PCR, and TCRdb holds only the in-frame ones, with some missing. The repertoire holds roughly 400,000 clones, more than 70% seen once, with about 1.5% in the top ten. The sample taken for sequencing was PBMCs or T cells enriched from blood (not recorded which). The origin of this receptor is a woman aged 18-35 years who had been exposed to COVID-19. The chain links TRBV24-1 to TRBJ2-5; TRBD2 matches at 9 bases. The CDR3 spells CATSDPAGGTRETQYF. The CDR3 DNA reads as TGTGCCACCAGTGATCCAGCGGGGGGAACAAGAGAGACCCAGTACTTC.